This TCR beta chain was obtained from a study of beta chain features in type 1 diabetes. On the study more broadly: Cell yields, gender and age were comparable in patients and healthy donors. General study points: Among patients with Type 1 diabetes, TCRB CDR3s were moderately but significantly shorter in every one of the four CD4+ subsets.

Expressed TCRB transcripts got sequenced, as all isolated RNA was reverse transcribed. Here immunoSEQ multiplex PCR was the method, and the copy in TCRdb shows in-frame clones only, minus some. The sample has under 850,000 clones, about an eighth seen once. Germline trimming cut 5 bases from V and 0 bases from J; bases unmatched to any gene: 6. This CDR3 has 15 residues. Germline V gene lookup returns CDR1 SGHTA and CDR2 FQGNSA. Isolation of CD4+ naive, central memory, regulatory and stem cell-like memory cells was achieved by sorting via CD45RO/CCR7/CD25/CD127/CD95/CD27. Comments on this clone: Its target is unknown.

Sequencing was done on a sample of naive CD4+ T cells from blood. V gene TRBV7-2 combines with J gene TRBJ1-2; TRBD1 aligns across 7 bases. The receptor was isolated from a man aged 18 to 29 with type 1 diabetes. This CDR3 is CASSTGDTTNYGYTF. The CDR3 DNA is TGTGCCAGCAGCACAGGGGACACAACTAACTATGGCTACACCTTC.